This TCR beta chain was documented in a study of blood T cell repertoires in COVID-19. Across the study: COVID-19 samples from acute and convalescent phases originated in the United States, Italy and Spain. T cells, B-cell-depleted T cells, or PBMCs provided the cDNA or gDNA that served as material.

Participants were aged roughly 18 to 89 years, lived in 24 US areas, and enrolled virtually. Allocation to cohorts depended on clinical history reported by the participants. Using immunoSEQ multiplex PCR, the repertoire was profiled, and TCRdb retains in-frame clones only, with some absent. Of 250,000 or so clones listed, about 90% were seen once; the top ten hold 0.85% to 0.9%. Trimming took 4 bases from V and 0 from J, leaving 4 bases between them. The CDR3 has 13 amino acids. CDR1 is SEHNR, CDR2 FQNEAQ, per germline (reference sequence). This TCR came from a man aged 45 to 65 who had been exposed to COVID-19. Material: PBMCs or T cells enriched from blood (not recorded which). V usage is TRBV7-9 and J usage is TRBJ2-1, with D unclear. CDR3 coding DNA: TGTGCCAGCAGCTCCCGCTCCTACAATGAGCAGTTCTTC. Translated: CASSSRSYNEQFF.